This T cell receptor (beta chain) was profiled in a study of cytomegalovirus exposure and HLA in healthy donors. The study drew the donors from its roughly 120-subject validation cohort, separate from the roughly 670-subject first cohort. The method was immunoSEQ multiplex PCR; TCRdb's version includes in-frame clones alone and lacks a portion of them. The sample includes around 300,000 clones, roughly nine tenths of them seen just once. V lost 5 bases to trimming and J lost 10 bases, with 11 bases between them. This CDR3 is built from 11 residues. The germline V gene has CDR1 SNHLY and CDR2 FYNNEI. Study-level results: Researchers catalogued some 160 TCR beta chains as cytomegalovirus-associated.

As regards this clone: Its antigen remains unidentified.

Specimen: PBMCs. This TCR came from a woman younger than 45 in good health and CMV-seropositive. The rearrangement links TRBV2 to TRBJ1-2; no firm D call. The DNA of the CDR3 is TGTGCCAGCAGTCGACCGTCGTCCTACACCTTC. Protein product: CASSRPSSYTF. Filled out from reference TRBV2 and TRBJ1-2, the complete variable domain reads EPEVTQTPSHQVTQMGQEVILRCVPISNHLYFYWYRQILGQKVEFLVSFYNNEISEKSEIFDDQFSVERPDGSNFTLKIRSTKLEDSAMYFCASSRPSSYTFGSGTRLTVV.